The 12 T cell receptor beta chains in this list originate from one sample, sequenced in a study of blood T cell repertoires in COVID-19. Sequencing used immunoSEQ multiplex PCR; TCRdb keeps in-frame clones, though not all of them. Among under 300,000 clones, 85% to 90% were seen once, and the ten largest hold under 9%. The sample consisted of peripheral blood. The receptor source for this set is a woman between 70 and 85 years old with active or convalescent COVID-19.

This chain links TRBV6-5 with TRBJ1-5; TRBD1 might be the D (6 bases). In germline, CDR1 is MNHEY, CDR2 SVGAGI. Between the trimmed V and J ends, which lost 6 bases and 11 bases, there was a span of 14 bases. This CDR3 has 12 residues. DNA for the CDR3: TGTGCCAGCAGCTTACAGGGTCCGGCCCAGCATTTT. Amino acids: CASSLQGPAQHF.

This chain links TRBV5-6 with TRBJ1-1; D is unresolved. Germline CDR1 is SGHDT and CDR2 is YYEEEE. The CDR3 length is 15 residues. Trimming took 0 bases from V and 7 from J, leaving 16 bases between them. The CDR3 region is CASSLDTRRENEAFF. The DNA of the CDR3 is TGTGCCAGCAGCTTGGACACCCGGCGGGAAAATGAAGCTTTCTTT. The full variable domain, rest sourced from reference TRBV5-6 and TRBJ1-1, is DAGVTQSPTHLIKTRGQQVTLRCSPKSGHDTVSWYQQALGQGPQFIFQYYEEEERQRGNFPDRFSGHQFPNYSSELNVNALLLGDSALYLCASSLDTRRENEAFFGQGTRLTVV.

V is TRBV5-1 and J is TRBJ2-3, with D unresolved. Trimming pared 0 bases from V and 1 base from J, leaving 15 bases between. Germline CDR1 is SGHRS and CDR2 is YFSETQ. The CDR3 is 17 residues long. The CDR3 here is CASSLVGRGSGTDTQYF. DNA of the CDR3: TGCGCCAGCAGCTTGGTGGGTAGAGGTTCAGGCACAGATACGCAGTATTTT.

This chain connects TRBV7-9 to TRBJ2-2; no reliable D call. Between the trimmed V and J ends, which lost 3 bases and 4 bases, there was a span of 12 bases. The CDR3 length is 15 residues. CDR1 is SEHNR, CDR2 FQNEAQ, per germline (reference sequence). The CDR3 sequence: CASSLGPIPTGELFF. The CDR3 coding sequence is TGTGCCAGCAGCTTGGGCCCCATCCCCACCGGGGAGCTGTTTTTT.

This rearrangement joins TRBV7-9 to TRBJ1-2; 7 bases match TRBD1. This CDR3 spans 17 amino acids. Germline V gene lookup returns CDR1 SEHNR and CDR2 FQNEAQ (reference sequence). The ends lost 2 bases at V and 7 bases at J; junction bases unmatched: 16. The CDR3 DNA reads as TGTGCCAGCAGCTTACCCCCCTGGGACAGAGGTCCATCTGGCTACACCTTC. Translated: CASSLPPWDRGPSGYTF.

The V call is TRBV25-1, the J call TRBJ2-2; 9 bases line up with TRBD1. Per germline, CDR1 MGHDK and CDR2 SYGVNS. The CDR3 runs 14 residues. V lost 7 bases and J lost 4; bases outside the gene matches: 4. CDR3 amino acids: CASIKTGGTGELFF. For the CDR3, the DNA is TGTGCCAGCATTAAGACAGGGGGCACCGGGGAGCTGTTTTTT. Filled out from reference TRBV25-1 and TRBJ2-2, the complete variable domain reads EADIYQTPRYLVIGTGKKITLECSQTMGHDKMYWYQQDPGMELHLIHYSYGVNSTEKGDLSSESTVSRIRTEHFPLTLESARPSHTSQYLCASIKTGGTGELFFGEGSRLTVL.

The chain couples TRBV18 to TRBJ1-1, with 7 bases fitting TRBD1. CDR3 length: 15 residues. After removal of 5 bases from V and 1 base from J, the junction contained 7 bases not matched to a gene. The V gene's germline CDR1 is KGHSH and CDR2 LQKENI. Written as DNA, the CDR3 is TGTGCCAGCTCATCAACGGGACAGCCGAACACTGAAGCTTTCTTT. Translated, it gives CASSSTGQPNTEAFF.

This clone was found many times. The chain links TRBV6-5 to TRBJ2-7; TRBD1 aligns across 7 bases. Germline assignment: CDR1 MNHEY and CDR2 SVGAGI. The CDR3 is 14 residues long. Germline trimming cut 5 bases from V and 0 bases from J; bases unmatched to any gene: 4. CDR3 loop: CASSPRQGSYEQYF. The CDR3 bases are TGTGCCAGCAGTCCCCGACAGGGCTCCTACGAGCAGTACTTC.

The chain links TRBV15 to TRBJ1-5; D possibly corresponds to TRBD1 (6 bases). V dropped 0 bases and J dropped 4 bases, with 7 bases sitting between them. In germline, CDR1 is LNHNV, CDR2 YYDKDF (reference sequence). CDR3 size: 14 residues. The CDR3 DNA reads as TGTGCCACCAGCAGAGATCAGGGGAATCAGCCCCAGCATTTT. Translating gives CATSRDQGNQPQHF.

CDR3 protein: CASSISWAGSRQPQHF. Here the CDR3 DNA reads TGTGCCAGTAGTATTAGTTGGGCTGGGAGCCGGCAGCCCCAGCATTTT. The chain couples TRBV19 to TRBJ1-5; D is uncertain. V was clipped by 3 bases and J by 7 bases, with 19 bases between them. The CDR3 spans 16 residues. The V gene's germline CDR1 is LNHDA and CDR2 SQIVND (reference sequence).

The genes are TRBV7-3 and TRBJ2-3, with TRBD2 matching 11 bases. Germline assignment: CDR1 SGHTA and CDR2 FQGTGA. This CDR3 is built from 15 residues. V shed 2 bases and J 4 bases; nucleotides not matched to a gene: 2. CDR3: CASSLGSGGADTQYF. CDR3 coding DNA: TGTGCCAGCAGCTTAGGTAGCGGGGGGGCAGATACGCAGTATTTT.

The chain combines TRBV5-1 with TRBJ2-5; 7 bases are shared with TRBD2. CDR1 and CDR2 (germline): SGHRS, YFSETQ. The CDR3 is made up of 15 amino acids. The junction had 5 bases not matched to a gene; V was cut back by 3 bases and J by 0 bases. CDR3 sequence: CASSWDYAYQETQYF. CDR3 in DNA: TGCGCCAGCAGCTGGGACTACGCGTACCAAGAGACCCAGTACTTC.